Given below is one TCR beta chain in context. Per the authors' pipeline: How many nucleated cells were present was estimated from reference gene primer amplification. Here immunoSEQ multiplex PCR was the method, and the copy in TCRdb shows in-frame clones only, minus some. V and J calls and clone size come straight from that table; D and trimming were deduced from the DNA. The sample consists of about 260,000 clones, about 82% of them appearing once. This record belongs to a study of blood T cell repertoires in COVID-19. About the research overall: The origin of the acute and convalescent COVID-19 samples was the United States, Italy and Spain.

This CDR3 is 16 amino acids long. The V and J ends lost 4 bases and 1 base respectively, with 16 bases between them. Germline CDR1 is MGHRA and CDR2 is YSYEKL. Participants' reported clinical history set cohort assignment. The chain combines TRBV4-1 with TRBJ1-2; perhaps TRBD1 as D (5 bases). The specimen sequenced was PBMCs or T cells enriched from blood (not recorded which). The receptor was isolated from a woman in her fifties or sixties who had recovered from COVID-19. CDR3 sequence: CASSPGPLAINYGYTF. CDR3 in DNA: TGCGCCAGCAGCCCAGGGCCGTTAGCTATTAACTATGGCTACACCTTC.